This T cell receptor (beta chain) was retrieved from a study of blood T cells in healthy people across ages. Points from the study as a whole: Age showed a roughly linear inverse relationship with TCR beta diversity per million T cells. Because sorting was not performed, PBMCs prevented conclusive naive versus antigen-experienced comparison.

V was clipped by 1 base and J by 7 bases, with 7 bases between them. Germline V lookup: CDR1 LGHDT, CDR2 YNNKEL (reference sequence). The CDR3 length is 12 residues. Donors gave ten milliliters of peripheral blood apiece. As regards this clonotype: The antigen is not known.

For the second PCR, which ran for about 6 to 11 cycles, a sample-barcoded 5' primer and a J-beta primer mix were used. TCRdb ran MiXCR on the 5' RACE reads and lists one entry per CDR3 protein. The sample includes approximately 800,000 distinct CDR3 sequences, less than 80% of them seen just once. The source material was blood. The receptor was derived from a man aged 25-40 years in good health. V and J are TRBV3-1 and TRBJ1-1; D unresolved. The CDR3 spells CASSQGRLEAFF. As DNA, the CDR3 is TGTGCCAGCAGCCAAGGTCGGCTTGAAGCTTTCTTT.